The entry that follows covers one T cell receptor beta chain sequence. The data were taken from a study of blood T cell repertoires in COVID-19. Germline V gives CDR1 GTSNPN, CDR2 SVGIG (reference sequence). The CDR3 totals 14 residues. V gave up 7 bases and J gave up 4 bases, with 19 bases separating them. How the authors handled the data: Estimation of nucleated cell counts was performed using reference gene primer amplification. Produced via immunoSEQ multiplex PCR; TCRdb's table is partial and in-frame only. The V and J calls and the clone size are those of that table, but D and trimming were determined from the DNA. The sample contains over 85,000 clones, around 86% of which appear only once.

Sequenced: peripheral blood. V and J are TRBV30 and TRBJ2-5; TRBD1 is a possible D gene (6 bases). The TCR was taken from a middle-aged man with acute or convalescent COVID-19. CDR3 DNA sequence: TGTGCCTATACTATGAGGGGGAGAGGAGAGACCCAGTACTTC. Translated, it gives CAYTMRGRGETQYF. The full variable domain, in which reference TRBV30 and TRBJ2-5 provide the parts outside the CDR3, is SQTIHQWPATLVQPVGSPLSLECTVEGTSNPNLYWYRQAAGRGLQLLFYSVGIGQISSEVPQNLSASRPQDRQFILSSKKLLLSDSGFYLCAYTMRGRGETQYFGPGTRLLVL.